This T cell receptor (beta chain) was recovered during a study of T cell clonotyping in hematopoietic cell transplantation. V was trimmed by 5 bases and J by 4 bases, leaving 12 bases between them. This CDR3 spans 14 amino acids. CDR1 is MNHEY and CDR2 is SMNVEV in the germline V gene (reference sequence). Profiled with immunoSEQ multiplex PCR; TCRdb holds only in-frame clones, not every one. The sample holds approximately 12,000 clones, 85% to 90% seen once. In regard to this clone: Its matching antigen is unknown. The sample carries other DNA sequences with the same CDR3.

Study outcomes and limitations: Without cell sorting, CD4 versus CD8 contributions remain unresolved.

The sequenced sample was PBMCs, obtained 100 days after allogeneic stem cell transplant. The chain is built from TRBV27 and TRBJ1-5, with D possibly TRBD1 on 5 matching bases. This clonotype was sampled from a female patient in her 60s who had an allogeneic stem cell transplant from an unrelated donor, so the T cells may come from the graft donor. Some clones in this sample may be carry-over from other donors' samples. In nucleotides, the CDR3 is TGTGCCAGCAGTCTACTGGGGGGTAATCAGCCCCAGCATTTT. Its protein product is CASSLLGGNQPQHF.